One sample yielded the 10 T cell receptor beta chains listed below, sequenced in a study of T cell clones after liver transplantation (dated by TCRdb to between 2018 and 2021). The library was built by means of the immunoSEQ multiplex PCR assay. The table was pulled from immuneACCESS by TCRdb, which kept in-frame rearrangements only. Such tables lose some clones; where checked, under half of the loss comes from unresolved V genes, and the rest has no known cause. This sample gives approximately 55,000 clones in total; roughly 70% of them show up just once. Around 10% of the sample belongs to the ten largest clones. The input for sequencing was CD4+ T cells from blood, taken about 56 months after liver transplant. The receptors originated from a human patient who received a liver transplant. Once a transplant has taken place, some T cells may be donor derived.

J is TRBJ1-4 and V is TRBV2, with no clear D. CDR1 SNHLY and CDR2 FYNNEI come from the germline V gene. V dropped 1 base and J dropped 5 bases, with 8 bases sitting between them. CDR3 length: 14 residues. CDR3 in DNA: TGTGCCAGCAGTGAAGACAGTAACAATGAAAAACTGTTTTTT. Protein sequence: CASSEDSNNEKLFF.

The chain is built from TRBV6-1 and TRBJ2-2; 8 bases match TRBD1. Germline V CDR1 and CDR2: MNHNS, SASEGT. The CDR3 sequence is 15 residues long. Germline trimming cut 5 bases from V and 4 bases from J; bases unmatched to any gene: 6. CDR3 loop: CASSLTGVGTGELFF. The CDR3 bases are TGTGCCAGCAGTCTGACAGGGGTGGGCACCGGGGAGCTGTTTTTT.

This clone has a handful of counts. CDR3 in DNA: TGTGCCTGGAGTGTTGGGGGGGCAGGTCAGCCCCAGCATTTT. Its protein product is CAWSVGGAGQPQHF. The chain has TRBV30 and TRBJ1-5, with D perhaps TRBD1 (6 bases). Deletions cut 0 bases from V and 6 bases from J, with 12 bases between. This CDR3 has 14 amino acids. The germline gives CDR1 GTSNPN, CDR2 SVGIG (reference sequence).

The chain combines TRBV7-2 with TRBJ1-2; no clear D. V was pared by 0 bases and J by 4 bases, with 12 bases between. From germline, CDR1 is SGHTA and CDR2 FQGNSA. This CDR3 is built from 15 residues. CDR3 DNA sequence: TGTGCCAGCAGCTTAGCGGGAGGGTCGGGCTATGGCTACACCTTC. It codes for CASSLAGGSGYGYTF. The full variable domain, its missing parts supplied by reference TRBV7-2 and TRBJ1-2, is GAGVSQSPSNKVTEKGKDVELRCDPISGHTALYWYRQSLGQGLEFLIYFQGNSAPDKSGLPSDRFSAERTGGSVSTLTIQRTQQEDSAVYLCASSLAGGSGYGYTFGSGTRLTVV.

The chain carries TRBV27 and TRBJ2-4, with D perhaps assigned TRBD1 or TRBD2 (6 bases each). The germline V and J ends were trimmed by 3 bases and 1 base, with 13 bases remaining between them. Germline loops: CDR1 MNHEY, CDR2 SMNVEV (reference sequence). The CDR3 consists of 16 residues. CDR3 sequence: CASSFSGAVAKNIQYF. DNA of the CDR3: TGTGCCAGCAGTTTTTCGGGGGCTGTTGCCAAAAACATTCAGTACTTC.

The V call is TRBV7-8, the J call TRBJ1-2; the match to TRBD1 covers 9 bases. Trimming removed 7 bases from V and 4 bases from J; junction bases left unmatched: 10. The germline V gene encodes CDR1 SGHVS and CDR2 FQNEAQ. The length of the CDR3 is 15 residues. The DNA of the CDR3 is TGTGCCAGCACCCCTACCACAGGGGGCCTCTATGGCTACACCTTC. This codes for CASTPTTGGLYGYTF.

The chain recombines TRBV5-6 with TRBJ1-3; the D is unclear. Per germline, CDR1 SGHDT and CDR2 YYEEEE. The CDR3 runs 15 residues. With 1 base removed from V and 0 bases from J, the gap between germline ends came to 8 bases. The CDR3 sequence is CASSLWANSGNTIYF. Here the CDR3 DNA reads TGTGCCAGCAGCTTGTGGGCAAACTCTGGAAACACCATATATTTT. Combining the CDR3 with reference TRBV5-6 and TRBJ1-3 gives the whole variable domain DAGVTQSPTHLIKTRGQQVTLRCSPKSGHDTVSWYQQALGQGPQFIFQYYEEEERQRGNFPDRFSGHQFPNYSSELNVNALLLGDSALYLCASSLWANSGNTIYFGEGSWLTVV.

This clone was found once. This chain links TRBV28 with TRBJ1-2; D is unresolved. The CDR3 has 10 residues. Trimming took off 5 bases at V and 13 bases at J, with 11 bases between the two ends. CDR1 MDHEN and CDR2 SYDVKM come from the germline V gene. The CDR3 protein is CASSRVTSTF. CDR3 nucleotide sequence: TGTGCCAGCAGTAGGGTGACGAGCACCTTC.

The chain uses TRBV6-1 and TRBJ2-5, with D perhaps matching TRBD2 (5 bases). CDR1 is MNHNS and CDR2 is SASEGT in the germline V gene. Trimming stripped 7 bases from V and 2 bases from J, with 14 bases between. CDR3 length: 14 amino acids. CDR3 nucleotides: TGTGCCAGCAAGAGGGCGGAGACTCAAGAGACCCAGTACTTC. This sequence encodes CASKRAETQETQYF.

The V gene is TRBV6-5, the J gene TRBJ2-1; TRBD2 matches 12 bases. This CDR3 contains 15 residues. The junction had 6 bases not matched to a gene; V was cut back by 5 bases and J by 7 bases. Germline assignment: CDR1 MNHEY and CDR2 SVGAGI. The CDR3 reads CASSGTSGLPNEQFF. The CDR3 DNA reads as TGTGCCAGCAGTGGGACTAGCGGGTTACCGAATGAGCAGTTCTTC.